This T cell receptor (beta chain) comes out of a study of blood T cell repertoires in COVID-19 (dated by TCRdb to the early 2020s). Describing the broader study: The collaborator samples originated in the United States, Italy and Spain and spanned the acute and convalescent phases of COVID-19. The prospective study material was composed of cDNA or gDNA derived from T cells, B-cell-depleted T cells, or PBMCs. The dataset comprised deeply sampled blood TCRbeta repertoires from subjects exposed to, actively infected with, or recovered from COVID-19. The repertoires were made available in a free public database intended to serve as a resource for research on the immune response to SARS-CoV-2. The samples were drawn from the first 160 participants of the ongoing ImmuneRACE study and from some 1,300 subjects provided by 6 global collaborators. Nearly every sample came with metadata listing a de-identified subject ID, COVID-19 status, age in years and sex. HLA class I and class II types, where available, came from metadata supplied by the sample provider rather than from assay-based typing.

TCRbeta CDR3 regions were amplified from genomic DNA using the immunoSEQ Assay, a bias-controlled multiplex PCR. The original pipeline was this. Nucleated cell counts per sample were estimated from amplification of reference gene primers within the assay. To quantify the absolute abundance of each unique TCRbeta CDR3 rearrangement, sequence reads were collapsed and filtered. Productive Simpson clonality was computed per sample as the square root of Simpson's diversity index over productive rearrangements. TCRdb took this table from immuneACCESS and kept in-frame rearrangements with V and J called. Such tables lack part of the clones; where checked against another copy, unresolved V genes explain under half of the gap, and the rest is unexplained. V, J and clone size were drawn from that table, and D and trimming were deduced from the DNA. The sample table shows approximately 160,000 clones, and about 85% are seen once. The ten largest clones capture about 1.2% of the sample.

The sample holds a few counts of this clone. The target of this receptor is not known. The input lacks base qualities; no much larger clone sits a single base away. A second Seattle source provided samples from volunteer blood donors who had recovered from COVID-19. Each collaborating institution followed its own protocols to collect whole blood in K2EDTA tubes. Collaborator samples were shipped for TCRbeta analysis as frozen whole blood, isolated PBMCs, or DNA extracted from either sample type. Study-wide findings and limitations: How much clinical and demographic metadata was included differed by source and by participant, and the metadata was provided uncurated.

The germline V gene supplies CDR1 SNHLY and CDR2 FYNNEI. Between the V and J ends, shortened by 5 bases and 5 bases respectively, the junction contains 9 bases. The CDR3 covers 13 residues, taking in both the cysteine and the phenylalanine. The DNA shown is the 39-base CDR3, in frame from base 1. Here the chain combines TRBV2 and TRBJ2-2, and possibly TRBD1, on 6 matching bases. The receptor comes from a man in his fifties or sixties who had recovered from COVID-19. The material sequenced was peripheral blood. The DNA sequence follows: TGTGCCAGCAGTACCCAGGGGACCGGGGAGCTGTTTTTT. Translated, it gives CASSTQGTGELFF.